This T cell receptor beta chain is from a study of beta chain features in type 1 diabetes. Germline V CDR1 and CDR2: LGHNA, YNFKEQ. This CDR3 is built from 14 residues. Trimming removed 1 base at V and 4 bases at J, with 9 bases between. This clone was seen many times. Its antigen remains unknown. Distinct nucleotide sequences in the sample also encode this CDR3. Findings of the study overall: Fewer insertions but more deletions were seen at VDJ junctions in type 1 diabetes patients.

All of the isolated RNA was reverse transcribed, so expressed TCRB transcripts were sequenced. The repertoire was sequenced with immunoSEQ multiplex PCR; TCRdb's copy has only in-frame clones and lacks some. The sample holds roughly 290,000 clones, about 8.5% seen once. The receptor comes from a woman aged 18 to 35 in good health. Source material: central memory CD4+ T cells from blood. The chain recombines TRBV4-2 with TRBJ2-3; no clear D gene. The CDR3 protein is CASSQGQSADTQYF. The CDR3 coding sequence is TGTGCCAGCAGCCAAGGGCAGTCGGCAGATACGCAGTATTTT.